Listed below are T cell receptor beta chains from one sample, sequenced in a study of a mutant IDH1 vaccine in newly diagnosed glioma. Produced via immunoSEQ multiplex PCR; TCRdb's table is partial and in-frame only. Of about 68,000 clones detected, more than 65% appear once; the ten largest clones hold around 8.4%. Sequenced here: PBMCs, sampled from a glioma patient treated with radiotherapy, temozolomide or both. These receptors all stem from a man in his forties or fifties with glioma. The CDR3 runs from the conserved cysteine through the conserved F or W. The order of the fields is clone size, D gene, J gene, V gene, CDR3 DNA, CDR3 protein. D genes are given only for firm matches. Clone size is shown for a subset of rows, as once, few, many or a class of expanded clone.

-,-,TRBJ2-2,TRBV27,TGTGCTTTCTACGGGGGGGAGCTGTTTTTT,CAFYGGELFF
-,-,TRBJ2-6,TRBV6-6,TGTGCCAGCAGTAACTCCCAGGATACTGGGGCCAACGTCCTGACTTTC,CASSNSQDTGANVLTF
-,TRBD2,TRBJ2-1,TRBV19,TGTGCCAGTAGTACAATTAGCGGGGGATACAATGAGCAGTTCTTC,CASSTISGGYNEQFF
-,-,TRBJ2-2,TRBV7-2,TGTGCCAGCAGTCGGACATCCGGTGAAACCGGGGAGCTGTTTTTT,CASSRTSGETGELFF
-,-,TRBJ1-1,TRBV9,TGTGCCAGCAGCCCGGACGGGGGGAGGAACACTGAAGCTTTCTTT,CASSPDGGRNTEAFF
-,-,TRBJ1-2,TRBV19,TGTGCCAGTAGTATAGGCCCCCAGGGCGTTGGCTACACCTTC,CASSIGPQGVGYTF
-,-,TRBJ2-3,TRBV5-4,TGTGCCAGCAGCCCCCTACTAGGAGGGAAGGCAGATACGCAGTATTTT,CASSPLLGGKADTQYF
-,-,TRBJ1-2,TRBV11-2,TGTGCCAGCAGCCTTGAGACAGGCGCCGGCTACACCTTC,CASSLETGAGYTF
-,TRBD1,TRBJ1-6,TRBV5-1,TGCGCCAGCAGCGAGAAACAGGGGACGGGGAATTCACCCCTCCACTTT,CASSEKQGTGNSPLHF
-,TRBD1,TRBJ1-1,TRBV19,TGTGCCAGTAGTAACCAGGGGGCGGCTTTCTTT,CASSNQGAAFF
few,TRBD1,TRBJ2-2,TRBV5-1,TGCGCCAGCAGCGGGGGACAGGGGTTGTCCGGGGAGCTGTTTTTT,CASSGGQGLSGELFF
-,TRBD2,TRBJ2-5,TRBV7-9,TGTGCCAGCAGAACCGGCGGGGGCCAAGAGACCCAGTACTTC,CASRTGGGQETQYF
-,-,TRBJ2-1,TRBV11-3,TGTGCCAGCAGCGTTAACAGGGTGAATGAGCAGTTCTTC,CASSVNRVNEQFF
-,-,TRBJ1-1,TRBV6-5,TGTGCCAGCAGTTATATTAAGGGAGGTGAAGCTTTCTTT,CASSYIKGGEAFF
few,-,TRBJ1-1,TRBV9,TGTGCCAGCAGCGTGCGTTCTAACACTGAAGCTTTCTTT,CASSVRSNTEAFF
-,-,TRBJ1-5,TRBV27,TGTGCCAGCAGTATGGACAGTGATCGGCCCCAGCATTTT,CASSMDSDRPQHF
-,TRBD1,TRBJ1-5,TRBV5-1,TGCGCCAGCAGCCCCGGGACAGGGTTTAACCAGCCCCAGCATTTT,CASSPGTGFNQPQHF
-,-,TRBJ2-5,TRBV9,TGTGCCAGCAGCGAGGGGGGGGTCCCAGGCTGGGAGACCCAGTACTTC,CASSEGGVPGWETQYF
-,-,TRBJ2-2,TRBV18,TGTGCCAGCTCACCAGGTGGGCTGTCCGGGGAGCTGTTTTTT,CASSPGGLSGELFF
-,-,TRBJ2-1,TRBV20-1,TGCAGTGCTAGCCGTCAAGAGCAGTTCTTC,CSASRQEQFF
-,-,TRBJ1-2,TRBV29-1,TGCAGCGTTGAAATAGGGAGGGGCTACACCTTC,CSVEIGRGYTF
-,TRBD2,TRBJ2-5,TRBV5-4,TGTGCCAGCAGCCGTACTAGCGGGGGCCAAGAGACCCAGTACTTC,CASSRTSGGQETQYF
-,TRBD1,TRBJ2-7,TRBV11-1,TGTGCCAGCAGCTCAGGACAGGGGGGGTCCTACGAGCAGTACTTC,CASSSGQGGSYEQYF
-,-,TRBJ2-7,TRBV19,TGTGCCAGTAGCCAAACCGGGACACCGGCCGAGCAGTACTTC,CASSQTGTPAEQYF
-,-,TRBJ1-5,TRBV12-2,TGTGCAAGTCGTCCCCCCCTAATAAGCCCTTACAATCAGCCCCAGCATTTT,CASRPPLISPYNQPQHF
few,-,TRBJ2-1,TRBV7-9,TGTGCCAGCAGCTCACCGGGACAGCGGGGAAATGAGCAGTTCTTC,CASSSPGQRGNEQFF
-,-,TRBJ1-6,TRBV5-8,TGTGCCAGCAGCTTGGGAGGGAGAGGTAATTCACCCCTCCACTTT,CASSLGGRGNSPLHF
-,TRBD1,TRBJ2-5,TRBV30,TGTGCCTGGACCGAGACAGGGGTAGAGACCCAGTACTTC,CAWTETGVETQYF
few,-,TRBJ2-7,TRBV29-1,TGCAGCGCGGCCCCTACAGGGTCCTCCTACGAGCAGTACTTC,CSAAPTGSSYEQYF
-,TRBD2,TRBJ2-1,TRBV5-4,TGTGCCAGCAGCTCGCCGACTAGCGGGGAATACAATGAGCAGTTCTTC,CASSSPTSGEYNEQFF
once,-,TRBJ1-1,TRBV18,TGTGCCAGCTCACCGCAGAACACTGAAGCTTTCTTT,CASSPQNTEAFF
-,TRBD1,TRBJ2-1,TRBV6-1,TGTGCCAGCAGTGAATGGGCGGGACAGGAGGGCAATGAGCAGTTCTTC,CASSEWAGQEGNEQFF
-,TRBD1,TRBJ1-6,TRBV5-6,TGTGCCAGCAGCCTCCCGGGGACAGGGGCAAAATCACCCCTCCACTTT,CASSLPGTGAKSPLHF
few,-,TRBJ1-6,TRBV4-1,TGCGCCAGCAGCCAAGTTCGGGACCGCTGGTCACCCCTCCACTTT,CASSQVRDRWSPLHF
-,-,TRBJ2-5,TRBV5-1,TGCGCCAGCAGCCTTTCTATGGGGGAGACCCAGTACTTC,CASSLSMGETQYF
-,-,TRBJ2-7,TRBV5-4,TGTGCCAGCAGTACCCGGGGGAGGGAGCAGTACTTC,CASSTRGREQYF
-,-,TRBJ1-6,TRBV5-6,TGTGCCAGCAGCTTGGTTCCCTCTCGGGGTTCACCCCTCCACTTT,CASSLVPSRGSPLHF